Described below is a single T cell receptor (beta chain) sequence and its context. No antigen is known for it. This entry is derived from a study of cytomegalovirus exposure and HLA in healthy donors. Overall study context: The roughly 120 million unique TCR beta sequences, from some 170 million T cells, were found by an earlier analysis. Study-level results: With later analysis, a missense DCLRE1C variant became linked to TCR beta V- and J-gene trimming.

Unmatched junction bases numbered 4, after V lost 2 bases and J lost 2 bases. This CDR3 is 15 amino acids long. The V gene's germline CDR1 is MNHEY and CDR2 SVGAGI. 60 Vbeta and 13 Jbeta primers were used in PCR. The protocol was immunoSEQ multiplex PCR, while the TCRdb copy is restricted to in-frame clones and leaves out a portion. This sample has about 170,000 clones; 85% occur once, and the top ten carry approximately 2.5%. The sequence derives from a man in his thirties or forties in good health and CMV-seropositive. The specimen was PBMCs. The chain carries TRBV6-5 and TRBJ2-3; 7 bases agree with TRBD2. The CDR3 loop reads CASSYRKRDTDTQYF. The CDR3, as DNA: TGTGCCAGCAGTTACAGGAAGCGGGACACAGATACGCAGTATTTT.